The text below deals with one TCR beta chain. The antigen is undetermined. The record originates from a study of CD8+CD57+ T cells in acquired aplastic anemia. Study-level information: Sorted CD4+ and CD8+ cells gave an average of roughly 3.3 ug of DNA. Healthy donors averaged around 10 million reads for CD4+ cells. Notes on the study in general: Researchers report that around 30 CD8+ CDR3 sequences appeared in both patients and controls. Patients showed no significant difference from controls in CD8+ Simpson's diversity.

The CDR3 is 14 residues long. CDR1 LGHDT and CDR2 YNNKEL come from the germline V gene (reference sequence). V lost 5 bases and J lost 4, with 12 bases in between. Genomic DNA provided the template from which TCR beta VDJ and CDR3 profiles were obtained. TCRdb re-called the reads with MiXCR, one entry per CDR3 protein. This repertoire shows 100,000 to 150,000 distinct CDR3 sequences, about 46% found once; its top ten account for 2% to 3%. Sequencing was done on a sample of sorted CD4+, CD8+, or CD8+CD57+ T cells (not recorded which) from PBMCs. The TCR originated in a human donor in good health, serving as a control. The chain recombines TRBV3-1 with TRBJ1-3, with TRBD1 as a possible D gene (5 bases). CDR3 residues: CASSGGEEGNTIYF. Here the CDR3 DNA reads TGTGCCAGCAGCGGGGGGGAAGAAGGAAACACCATATATTTT.